This is a list of T cell receptor beta chains from one sample in a study of Ad26.COV2.S vaccination and SARS-CoV-2 variants. The protocol was immunoSEQ multiplex PCR, while the TCRdb copy is restricted to in-frame clones and leaves out a portion. In the table there are about 440,000 clones, less than 95% of which are singletons. The sample here was peripheral blood, taken in a trial of Ad26.COV2.S vaccine versus placebo. These receptors were collected from a person between 18 and 65 years old who received the Ad26.COV2.S COVID-19 vaccine or a placebo. The conserved cysteine and the conserved F or W are not part of the CDR3 here.

j_call v_call cdr3_aa
TRBJ2-5 TRBV7-9 ASSRGTGRKTETQY
TRBJ2-6 TRBV11-2 ASSLVPFLNSGANVLT
TRBJ1-2 TRBV2 ASSENPPGRTNYGYT
TRBJ2-1 TRBV11-1 ASSLSRGSYNEQF
TRBJ2-1 TRBV5-5 ASSLGTGKYNEQF
TRBJ2-2 TRBV19 ASQATILANTGELF
TRBJ2-1 TRBV6-2/TRBV6-3 ASSSFTSGRENEQF
TRBJ2-4 TRBV18 ASSPGQNIQY
TRBJ2-5 TRBV24-1 ATSDFASGSGETQY
TRBJ2-7 TRBV5-1 ASSLALAGGPYEQY
TRBJ2-3 TRBV5-4 ASSQIKTGRPDTQY
TRBJ1-6 TRBV18 ASSPQGGENSPLH
TRBJ2-5 TRBV6-5 ASSYSITGQGETQY
TRBJ2-7 TRBV5-6 ASSQGDEQY
TRBJ1-2 TRBV29-1 SVEDRGLGGYT
TRBJ2-2 TRBV10-3 AISARLAGDTGELF
TRBJ2-2 TRBV5-4 ASSWDRGRSNTGELF
TRBJ2-2 TRBV7-9 ASSPTGPPGRTGELF
TRBJ2-7 TRBV6-4 ASSPDRSSYEQY
TRBJ2-7 TRBV6-5 ASGRGRSYEQY
TRBJ1-5 TRBV2 ASSEVRDRNQPQH
TRBJ2-7 TRBV7-9 ASSPSPGGGSYEQY
TRBJ2-2 TRBV18 ASSPPWLAENTGELF
TRBJ2-1 TRBV5-5 ASSLAPDRGPAEQF
TRBJ2-2 TRBV7-3 ASSLFAGGTGELF
TRBJ1-5 TRBV15 ATSRDGATFSNQPQH
TRBJ2-7 TRBV9 ASSRGLAGHEQY
TRBJ2-5 TRBV5-5 ASSLDVAGFETQY
TRBJ2-7 TRBV2 ASSELAGQTHEQY
TRBJ2-1 TRBV9 ASSLGGLDNEQF
TRBJ2-1 TRBV18 ASSPTSGSEQF
TRBJ1-5 TRBV6-2/TRBV6-3 ASSRGPELLQPQH
TRBJ2-1 TRBV18 ASSPQGGNYNEQF
TRBJ1-2 TRBV29-1 SVEGDGNHGYT
TRBJ1-2 TRBV6-6 ASRPGGARGYT
TRBJ1-4 TRBV2 ASSVGMGNEKLF
TRBJ1-6 TRBV11-2 ASSFVDSSYNSPLH
TRBJ2-1 TRBV18 ASSPGGNGNNEQF
TRBJ2-7 TRBV28 ASRGLGSSYEQY
TRBJ1-5 TRBV12-3/TRBV12-4 ASSDDPMWPQH
TRBJ2-2 TRBV29-1 SVGGTDGELF
TRBJ2-1 TRBV19 ASSLNRGLAASYNEQF
TRBJ2-1 TRBV24-1 ATSALNEQF
TRBJ2-2 TRBV19 ASSIKGGELF